This T cell receptor beta chain appears in the sequencing data of a study of response to subunit inactivated influenza vaccine. Study-wide results and caveats: The authors suggested that every seasonal influenza vaccination recruits few new T cells.

There are a few counts of this clonotype. Its antigen is as yet unknown. TCRdb reprocessed the RT-PCR reads via MiXCR and lists one record per CDR3 protein. The sample lists about 540,000 distinct CDR3 sequences; 14% were seen once. The sequences come from PBMCs from blood, collected 11 to 12 days after vaccination. This TCR was recovered from a man aged 50 or older who received an inactivated influenza vaccine.

The CDR3 loop reads CASRGTGGYYEQYF. CDR3 coding DNA: TGTGCCAGCAGAGGGACAGGGGGCTATTACGAGCAGTACTTC. The chain links TRBV2 to TRBJ2-7; 12 bases fit TRBD1. Germline trimming cut 6 bases from V and 4 bases from J; bases unmatched to any gene: 4. The CDR3 consists of 14 residues. CDR1 and CDR2 (germline): SNHLY, FYNNEI.